Listed below are T cell receptor beta chains from one sample, sequenced in a study of response to subunit inactivated influenza vaccine. TCRdb ran MiXCR on the RT-PCR reads and lists one entry per CDR3 protein. This sample has 800,000 to 1,000,000 distinct CDR3 sequences; less than 25% occur once, and the top ten carry 10%. The sequencing used PBMCs from blood, collected around 5 days after vaccination. These receptors were taken from a middle-aged man who received an inactivated influenza vaccine. Each CDR3 is given with its conserved first and last residue. The D gene is left open where the match is weak. Expanded clones are given a class, and other clones once, few, many or no size at all.

V,J,D,size,CDR3,DNA
TRBV7-8,TRBJ2-7,TRBD2,few,CASSPLGGDGTYEQYF,TGTGCCAGCAGCCCCCTCGGGGGGGACGGAACCTACGAGCAGTACTTC
TRBV6-2/TRBV6-3,TRBJ2-3,NA,NA,CASSYRYYTDTQYF,TGTGCCAGCAGTTACCGCTATTACACAGATACGCAGTATTTT
TRBV6-1,TRBJ2-3,TRBD1,NA,CASKGTVGTSTDTQYF,TGTGCCAGCAAGGGGACAGTCGGGACCTCCACAGATACGCAGTATTTT
TRBV5-1,TRBJ2-5,TRBD1,many,CASSSRGLETQYF,TGCGCCAGCAGCTCCAGGGGGCTCGAGACCCAGTACTTC
TRBV24-1,TRBJ1-5,NA,few,CATSFTGGPQHF,TGTGCCACCAGTTTCACGGGGGGGCCCCAGCATTTT
TRBV6-1,TRBJ1-1,NA,NA,CASSERTIMNTEAFF,TGTGCCAGCAGTGAAAGGACAATTATGAACACTGAAGCTTTCTTT
TRBV6-1,TRBJ2-3,NA,NA,CASSPTASSTDTQYF,TGTGCCAGCAGTCCGACAGCTTCTAGCACAGATACGCAGTATTTT
TRBV4-1,TRBJ1-2,NA,NA,CASSPEPFWITKGGYTF,TGCGCCAGCAGCCCAGAACCGTTTTGGATAACGAAAGGGGGCTACACCTTC
TRBV4-3,TRBJ2-2,NA,few,CASSQDGSQTGELFF,TGCGCCAGCAGCCAAGATGGCAGCCAAACCGGGGAGCTGTTTTTT
TRBV5-1,TRBJ2-3,NA,many,CASRYGTHSTDTQYF,TGCGCCAGCAGGTACGGGACTCATAGCACAGATACGCAGTATTTT
TRBV29-1,TRBJ1-2,TRBD1,few,CSVRDRDGYTF,TGCAGCGTCCGGGACAGGGACGGCTACACCTTC
TRBV4-2,TRBJ2-5,NA,few,CASSQGTRETQYF,TGTGCCAGCAGCCAAGGGACTCGGGAGACCCAGTACTTC
TRBV6-2/TRBV6-3,TRBJ2-1,NA,NA,CASRYGGSSYNEQFF,TGTGCCAGCAGGTATGGGGGGAGCTCCTACAATGAGCAGTTCTTC
TRBV7-2,TRBJ2-3,NA,few,CASSLDRTLSTDTQYF,TGTGCCAGCAGCTTAGACCGCACCCTTAGCACAGATACGCAGTATTTT
TRBV11-2,TRBJ2-1,NA,few,CASSTGPADEQFF,TGTGCCAGCAGCACCGGGCCCGCCGATGAGCAGTTCTTC
TRBV5-1,TRBJ1-2,NA,NA,CASSQRTETPYGYTF,TGCGCCAGCAGCCAAAGGACAGAAACCCCCTATGGCTACACCTTC
TRBV29-1,TRBJ2-3,NA,few,CSVEGGAYTDTQYF,TGCAGCGTTGAAGGCGGGGCGTACACAGATACGCAGTATTTT
TRBV11-2,TRBJ2-1,NA,NA,CASSSRLDNEQFF,TGTGCCAGCAGCTCGCGTTTGGACAATGAGCAGTTCTTC
TRBV5-5,TRBJ2-7,NA,NA,CASSSPGTITYEQYF,TGTGCCAGCAGCTCCCCCGGGACAATTACCTACGAGCAGTACTTC
TRBV3-1,TRBJ2-2,TRBD2,NA,CASRQAGGNTGELFF,TGTGCCAGCAGGCAAGCGGGAGGGAACACCGGGGAGCTGTTTTTT
TRBV7-2,TRBJ2-7,NA,NA,CASSSADGSEQYF,TGTGCCAGCAGCTCAGCGGATGGCTCCGAGCAGTACTTC
TRBV7-8,TRBJ1-1,TRBD1,NA,CASSVWTGGRPEAFF,TGTGCCAGCAGCGTGTGGACAGGGGGAAGGCCCGAAGCTTTCTTT
TRBV10-3,TRBJ2-7,NA,NA,CAIRTSQGPYEQYF,TGTGCCATCAGAACTTCACAGGGACCCTACGAGCAGTACTTC
TRBV6-1,TRBJ1-1,NA,NA,CASEIWGKMNTEAFF,TGTGCCAGCGAAATCTGGGGGAAAATGAACACTGAAGCTTTCTTT
TRBV7-2,TRBJ2-2,TRBD1,many,CASSTRQGYTGELFF,TGTGCCAGCAGCACTCGACAGGGGTACACCGGGGAGCTGTTTTTT
TRBV20-1,TRBJ2-1,NA,many,CSARDPLEGYNEQFF,TGCAGTGCTAGAGATCCCCTAGAGGGCTACAATGAGCAGTTCTTC
TRBV4-2,TRBJ2-2,TRBD2,NA,CASSQEDSGITGELFF,TGTGCCAGCAGCCAAGAAGATAGCGGGATCACCGGGGAGCTGTTTTTT
TRBV4-2,TRBJ2-1,NA,NA,CASSQVFLSEQFF,TGTGCCAGCAGCCAAGTGTTCTTGTCTGAGCAGTTCTTC
TRBV14,TRBJ2-4,NA,NA,CASSQDSGKNIQYF,TGTGCCAGCAGCCAAGATTCAGGGAAAAACATTCAGTACTTC
TRBV6-5,TRBJ2-7,NA,NA,CASSYEVAGPTYEQYF,TGTGCCAGCAGTTACGAAGTGGCAGGGCCGACTTACGAGCAGTACTTC
TRBV29-1,TRBJ2-7,NA,NA,CSVASVGEQYF,TGCAGCGTTGCGTCCGTGGGAGAGCAGTACTTC
TRBV2,TRBJ2-5,NA,NA,CASRVSGTEETQYF,TGTGCCAGCAGGGTGTCGGGGACGGAAGAGACCCAGTACTTC
TRBV20-1,TRBJ2-3,NA,many,CSARYGGSGADTQYF,TGCAGTGCTAGATACGGGGGTTCAGGGGCAGATACGCAGTATTTT
TRBV12-3/TRBV12-4,TRBJ1-3,TRBD1,few,CASSDGQGISGNTIYF,TGTGCCAGCAGCGACGGACAGGGGATATCTGGAAACACCATATATTTT
TRBV15,TRBJ2-2,TRBD1,few,CATSRENTGGGNTGELFF,TGTGCCACCAGCAGGGAGAACACAGGGGGCGGGAACACCGGGGAGCTGTTTTTT
TRBV10-3,TRBJ1-4,TRBD1,NA,CAISRGTGDEKLFF,TGTGCCATCAGCAGAGGGACAGGTGATGAAAAACTGTTTTTT
TRBV15,TRBJ2-7,TRBD2,few,CATSTRLAGGTLSYEQYF,TGTGCCACCAGCACCCGACTAGCGGGGGGGACTCTCTCCTACGAGCAGTACTTC
TRBV11-2,TRBJ2-1,TRBD2,many,CASSFYGSSGSWRNEQFF,TGTGCCAGCAGCTTCTACGGTTCTAGCGGGAGTTGGAGGAATGAGCAGTTCTTC
TRBV4-1,TRBJ1-2,TRBD1,many,CASSHHDRGYGYTF,TGCGCCAGCAGCCACCACGACAGGGGCTATGGCTACACCTTC
TRBV9,TRBJ2-5,TRBD2,NA,CASSASGGAQETQYF,TGTGCCAGCAGCGCTAGCGGGGGGGCGCAAGAGACCCAGTACTTC
TRBV7-9,TRBJ1-2,NA,NA,CASSLTSKGDGYTF,TGTGCCAGCAGCTTAACCAGCAAGGGGGATGGCTACACCTTC
TRBV5-5,TRBJ2-2,NA,NA,CASSFSSSTGELFF,TGTGCCAGCAGCTTCTCTAGCAGCACCGGGGAGCTGTTTTTT
TRBV12-3/TRBV12-4,TRBJ2-1,NA,NA,CASSYFAWQGGNNEQFF,TGTGCCAGCAGTTATTTTGCGTGGCAGGGGGGGAACAATGAGCAGTTCTTC
TRBV6-1,TRBJ1-1,NA,NA,CASRIQGNTEAFF,TGTGCCAGCAGGATCCAGGGTAACACTGAAGCTTTCTTT
TRBV20-1,TRBJ1-1,NA,few,CSARTPEGNTEAFF,TGCAGTGCTAGAACCCCCGAGGGGAACACTGAAGCTTTCTTT
TRBV7-9,TRBJ1-1,NA,few,CASREVAGDTEAFF,TGTGCCAGCAGGGAGGTGGCGGGGGACACTGAAGCTTTCTTT
TRBV29-1,TRBJ2-3,NA,many,CSAGTDTQYF,TGCAGCGCCGGTACAGATACGCAGTATTTT
TRBV4-3,TRBJ2-2,TRBD1,NA,CASSHGTGGAGELFF,TGCGCCAGCAGCCATGGGACAGGGGGTGCCGGGGAGCTGTTTTTT
TRBV24-1,TRBJ2-1,NA,many,CATSDARAGNEQFF,TGTGCCACCAGTGACGCCAGGGCGGGCAATGAGCAGTTCTTC
TRBV7-2,TRBJ2-1,NA,few,CASSFRGRNNEQFF,TGTGCCAGCAGCTTCCGCGGACGAAACAATGAGCAGTTCTTC
TRBV30,TRBJ1-5,NA,few,CAWSVQGHGQPQHF,TGTGCCTGGAGTGTCCAGGGGCATGGTCAGCCCCAGCATTTT
TRBV4-1,TRBJ2-7,NA,many,CASSQVLSSAVPAYEQYF,TGCGCCAGCAGCCAAGTTCTATCTTCGGCAGTTCCAGCCTACGAGCAGTACTTC
TRBV4-3,TRBJ2-3,TRBD1,NA,CASSQDLTGAGDTQYF,TGCGCCAGCAGCCAAGATTTGACAGGGGCAGGAGATACGCAGTATTTT
TRBV21-1,TRBJ2-7,NA,NA,CASSTLTGLSSYEQYF,TGTGCCAGCAGCACCCTCACGGGACTTAGCTCCTACGAGCAGTACTTC
TRBV29-1,TRBJ2-7,NA,NA,CSVVGGISYEQYF,TGCAGCGTTGTGGGCGGAATCTCCTACGAGCAGTACTTC
TRBV15,TRBJ1-6,NA,NA,CATSRDRQTSLNSPLHF,TGTGCCACCAGCAGAGATCGGCAGACGTCCCTCAATTCACCCCTCCACTTT
TRBV28,TRBJ2-2,NA,NA,CASSGGPPNTGELFF,TGTGCCAGCAGTGGGGGGCCTCCGAACACCGGGGAGCTGTTTTTT